This TCR beta chain was sequenced during a study of blood T cell repertoires in COVID-19. Study-level background: Material from acute and convalescent COVID-19 was sourced from the United States, Italy and Spain. PBMCs, B-cell-depleted T cells, or T cells were the source of the cDNA or gDNA that made up the material.

Individuals drawn from some 25 US areas were about 18 to 89 years old. Participant-given clinical history determined each cohort assignment. The table came from immunoSEQ multiplex PCR; TCRdb's copy has only in-frame clones and leaves some out. The sample lists roughly 260,000 clones; roughly nine tenths were seen once. The trim removed 8 bases at V and 2 bases at J, leaving 2 bases unmatched. This CDR3 region has 12 residues. Germline V gene sequence: CDR1 SGHAT, CDR2 FQNNGV. V usage is TRBV11-2 and J usage is TRBJ2-5, with TRBD1 matching over 7 bases. The sequenced sample was PBMCs or T cells enriched from blood (not recorded which). The TCR sequence derives from a human donor in a cohort exposed to, infected with or recovered from COVID-19 (not recorded which). The donor label of this sample is uncertain. DNA for the CDR3: TGTGCCAGCGGCAGGGGGCAAGAGACCCAGTACTTC. Encoded protein: CASGRGQETQYF.